This TCR beta chain was documented in a study of breast tumors, draining lymph nodes, adjacent tissues. Study-wide findings and caveats: That most tumor T cells come from lymph nodes remained unproven.

This CDR3 has 14 amino acids. Germline values: CDR1 SGHTA, CDR2 FQGNSA. V lost 2 bases to trimming and J lost 7 bases, with 14 bases between them. In the case of this clonotype: Its specificity is not known. A much more abundant neighbour one base away suggests this may be a read error. This likely comes from a read error, as the CDR3 has no conserved phenylalanine or tryptophan at its end.

TCRdb reanalysed the multiplex PCR reads using MiXCR and keeps one entry per CDR3 protein. The data hold more than 50,000 distinct CDR3 sequences, with around 45% observed a single time. This TCR was recovered from a female donor with breast cancer. Some clones in this sample may be carry-over from other donors' samples. This sequence joins TRBV7-2 and TRBJ1-2; tentatively, D is TRBD1 (5 bases). The sequencing input was breast tumor tissue. CDR3 sequence: CASSLSGGSSGYTL. CDR3 sequence (DNA): TGTGCCAGCAGCTTATCGGGGGGGTCCAGTGGCTACACCCTC.